One sample yielded the 2 T cell receptor beta chains listed below, sequenced in a study of response to subunit inactivated influenza vaccine. Each CDR3 protein is one row after TCRdb ran MiXCR on the RT-PCR reads. The sample has over 750,000 distinct CDR3 sequences, approximately 22% seen once; the top ten hold more than 8.5%. The sequenced sample was PBMCs from blood, obtained about 5 days after vaccination. These receptors all come from a man aged 50 or older who received an inactivated influenza vaccine.

This clonotype has more than one count but fewer than ten. The chain is built from TRBV6-5 and TRBJ2-6; D ambiguous. CDR3 size: 19 residues. Trimming pared 0 bases from V and 0 bases from J, leaving 15 bases between. Germline V gives CDR1 MNHEY, CDR2 SVGAGI. The CDR3 here is CASSYSGWRRSSGANVLTF. The CDR3 DNA reads TGTGCCAGCAGTTACTCGGGGTGGCGGCGAAGCTCTGGGGCCAACGTCCTGACTTTC.

This clonotype came up many times. The J gene is TRBJ2-5, the V gene TRBV28; 7 bases are a match to TRBD2. CDR3 length equals 13 residues. Germline trimming cut 9 bases from V and 5 bases from J; bases unmatched to any gene: 9. The germline V gene has CDR1 MDHEN and CDR2 SYDVKM. CDR3 sequence (DNA): TGTGCCAGTTCTCCGACTAGCAGGGAGACCCAGTACTTC. Its protein is CASSPTSRETQYF.